The clone carrying this T cell receptor (beta chain) was detected many times. Its antigen is currently unknown. The unsorted libraries were produced from 2 million PBMCs held at -80 C. The data originate from a study of neurological immune-mediated disorders. Overall study results and limits: Because no CDR3 amino acid sequences were shared across subjects by expanded clones, private repertoires were suggested in all groups.

Template-switch 5'RACE cDNA synthesis added a 10-nucleotide unique molecular identifier. TCRdb reprocessed the 5' RACE reads via MiXCR and lists one record per CDR3 protein. Of over 35,000 distinct CDR3 sequences listed, 9.5% to 15% are singletons. This CDR3 contains 13 residues. Trimming took off 7 bases at V and 5 bases at J, with 9 bases between the two ends. Per germline, CDR1 MDHEN and CDR2 SYDVKM. This TCR was sampled from a female donor in good health. The sequenced sample consisted of PBMCs. This sequence joins TRBV28 and TRBJ1-6; D is undetermined. For the CDR3, the DNA is TGTGCCAGCAATCGAGTGAATAATTCACCCCTCCACTTT. It encodes CASNRVNNSPLHF.